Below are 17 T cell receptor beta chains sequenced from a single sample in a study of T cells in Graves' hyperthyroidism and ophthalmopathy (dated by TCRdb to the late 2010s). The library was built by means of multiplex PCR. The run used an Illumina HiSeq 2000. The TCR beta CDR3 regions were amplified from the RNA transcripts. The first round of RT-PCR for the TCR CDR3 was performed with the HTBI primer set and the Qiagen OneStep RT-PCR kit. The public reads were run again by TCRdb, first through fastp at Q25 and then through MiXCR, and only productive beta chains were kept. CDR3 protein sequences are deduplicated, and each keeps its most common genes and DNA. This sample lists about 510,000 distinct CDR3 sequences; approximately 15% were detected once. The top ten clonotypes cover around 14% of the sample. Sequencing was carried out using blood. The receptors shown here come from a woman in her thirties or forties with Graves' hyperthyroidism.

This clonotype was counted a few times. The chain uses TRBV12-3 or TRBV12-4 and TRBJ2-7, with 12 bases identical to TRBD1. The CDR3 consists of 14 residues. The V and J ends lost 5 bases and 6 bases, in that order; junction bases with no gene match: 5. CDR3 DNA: TGTGCCAGCAGTACCGGGACAGGGGGCCGCGAGCAGTACTTC. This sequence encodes CASSTGTGGREQYF.

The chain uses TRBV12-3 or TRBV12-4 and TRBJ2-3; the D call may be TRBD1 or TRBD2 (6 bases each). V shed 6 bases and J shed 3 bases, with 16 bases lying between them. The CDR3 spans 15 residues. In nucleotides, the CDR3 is TGTGCCAGCAGCCAATGGGGGGCTATGACAGATACGCAGTATTTT. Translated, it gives CASSQWGAMTDTQYF.

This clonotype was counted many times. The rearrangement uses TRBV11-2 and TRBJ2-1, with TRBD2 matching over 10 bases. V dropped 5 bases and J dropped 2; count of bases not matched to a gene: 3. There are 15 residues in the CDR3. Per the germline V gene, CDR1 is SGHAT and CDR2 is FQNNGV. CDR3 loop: CASSTGTSAYNEQFF. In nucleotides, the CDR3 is TGTGCCAGCAGCACCGGGACTAGCGCCTACAATGAGCAGTTCTTC.

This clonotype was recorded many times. DNA of the CDR3: TGTGCCAGCAACCGACAGGGGGCTCTGAACACTGAAGCTTTCTTT. It specifies CASNRQGALNTEAFF. This sequence joins TRBV6-2 or TRBV6-3 and TRBJ1-1; 10 positions match TRBD1. V dropped 7 bases and J dropped 0; count of bases not matched to a gene: 5. Germline V lookup: CDR1 MNHEY, CDR2 SVGEGT. The CDR3 covers 15 residues.

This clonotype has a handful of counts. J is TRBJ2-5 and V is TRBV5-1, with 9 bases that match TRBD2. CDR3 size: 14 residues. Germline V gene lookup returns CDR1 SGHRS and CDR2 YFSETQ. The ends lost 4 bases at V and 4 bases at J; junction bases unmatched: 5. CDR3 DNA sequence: TGCGCCAGCAGCGCGGGGACTAGCAGAGAGACCCAGTACTTC. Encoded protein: CASSAGTSRETQYF.

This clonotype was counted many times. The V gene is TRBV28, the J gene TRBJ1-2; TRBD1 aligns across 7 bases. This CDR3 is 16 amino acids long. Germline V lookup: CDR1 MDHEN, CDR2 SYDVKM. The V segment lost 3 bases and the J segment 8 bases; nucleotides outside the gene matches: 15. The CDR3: CASSLEGTESVEGYTF. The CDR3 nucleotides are TGTGCCAGCAGTTTGGAGGGGACAGAATCCGTGGAGGGCTACACCTTC.

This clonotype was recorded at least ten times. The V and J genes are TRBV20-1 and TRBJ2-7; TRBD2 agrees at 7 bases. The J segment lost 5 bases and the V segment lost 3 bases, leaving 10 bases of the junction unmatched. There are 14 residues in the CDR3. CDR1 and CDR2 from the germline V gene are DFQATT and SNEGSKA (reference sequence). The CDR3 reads CSARSGDPIHEQYF. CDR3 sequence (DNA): TGCAGTGCTAGGAGCGGGGATCCTATCCACGAGCAGTACTTC.

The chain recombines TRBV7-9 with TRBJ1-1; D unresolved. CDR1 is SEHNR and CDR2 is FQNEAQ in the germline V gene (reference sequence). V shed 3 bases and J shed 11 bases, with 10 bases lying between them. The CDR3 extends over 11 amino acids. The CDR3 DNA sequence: TGTGCCAGCAGCTTTACTAGCGACGCTTTCTTT. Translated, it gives CASSFTSDAFF.

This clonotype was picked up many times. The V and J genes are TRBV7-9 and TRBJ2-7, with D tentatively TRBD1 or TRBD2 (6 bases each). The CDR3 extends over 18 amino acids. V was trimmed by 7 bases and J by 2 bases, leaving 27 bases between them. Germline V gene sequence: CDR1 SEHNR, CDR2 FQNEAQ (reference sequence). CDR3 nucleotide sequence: TGTGCCAGCACGACCATAGAGGGGGGCAGGGGTCATACCTACGAGCAGTACTTC. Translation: CASTTIEGGRGHTYEQYF.

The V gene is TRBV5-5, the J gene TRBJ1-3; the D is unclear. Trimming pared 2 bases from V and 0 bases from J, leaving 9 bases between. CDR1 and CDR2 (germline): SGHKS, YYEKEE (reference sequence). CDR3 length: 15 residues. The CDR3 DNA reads TGTGCCAGCAGCTTAGGACGGATCTCTGGAAACACCATATATTTT. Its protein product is CASSLGRISGNTIYF.

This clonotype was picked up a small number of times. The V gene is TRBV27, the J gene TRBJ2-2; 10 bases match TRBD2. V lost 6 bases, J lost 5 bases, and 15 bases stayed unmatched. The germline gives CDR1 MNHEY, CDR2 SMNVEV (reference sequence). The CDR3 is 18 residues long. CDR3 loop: CASSPGNRLAGITGELFF. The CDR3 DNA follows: TGTGCCAGCAGCCCAGGAAACCGACTAGCGGGCATTACCGGGGAGCTGTTTTTT.

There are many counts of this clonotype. The CDR3 loop is CASSRGLAGGGEQFF. CDR3 in DNA: TGTGCCAGCAGCCGGGGACTAGCGGGAGGGGGAGAGCAGTTCTTC. The chain uses TRBV7-3 and TRBJ2-1, with 16 positions matching TRBD2. The V gene end was trimmed by 5 bases and the J gene end by 10 bases; junction bases not matched to a gene: 5. The length of the CDR3 is 15 residues. Germline CDR1 SGHTA, CDR2 FQGTGA.

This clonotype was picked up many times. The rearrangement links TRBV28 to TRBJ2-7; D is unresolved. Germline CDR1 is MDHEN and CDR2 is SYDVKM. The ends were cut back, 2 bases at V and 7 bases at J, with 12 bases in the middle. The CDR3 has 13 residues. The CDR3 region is CASSLTSPQEQYF. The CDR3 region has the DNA TGTGCCAGCAGTTTAACCTCTCCTCAGGAGCAGTACTTC.

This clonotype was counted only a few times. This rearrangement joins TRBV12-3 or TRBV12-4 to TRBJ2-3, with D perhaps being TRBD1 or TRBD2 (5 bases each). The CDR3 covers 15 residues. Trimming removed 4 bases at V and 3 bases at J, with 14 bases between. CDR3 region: CASSYRGSYTDTQYF. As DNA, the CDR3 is TGTGCCAGCAGTTATCGGGGCAGCTATACAGATACGCAGTATTTT.

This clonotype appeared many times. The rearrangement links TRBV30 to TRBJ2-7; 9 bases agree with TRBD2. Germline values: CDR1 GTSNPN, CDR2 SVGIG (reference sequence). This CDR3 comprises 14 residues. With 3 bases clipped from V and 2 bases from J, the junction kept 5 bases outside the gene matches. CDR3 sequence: CAWRGAGGPYEQYF. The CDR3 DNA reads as TGTGCCTGGAGAGGGGCGGGAGGGCCCTACGAGCAGTACTTC.

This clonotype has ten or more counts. In nucleotides, the CDR3 is TGTGCCAGCATCCTAACAGGGGGCAGAGCTTTCTTT. It is translated as CASILTGGRAFF. The genes are TRBV28 and TRBJ1-1, with 9 bases lining up with TRBD1. Germline trimming cut 7 bases from V and 10 bases from J; bases unmatched to any gene: 7. CDR3 length equals 12 residues. Germline V CDR1 and CDR2: MDHEN, SYDVKM.

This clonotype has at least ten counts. The CDR3 coding sequence is TGTGCCAGCAGTTTGACAGATGCCGGGCGGGGCAATCAGCCCCAGCATTTT. Its translation: CASSLTDAGRGNQPQHF. J is TRBJ1-5 and V is TRBV2, with D perhaps TRBD1 (5 bases). The germline V and J ends were trimmed by 5 bases and 2 bases, with 19 bases remaining between them. CDR1 is SNHLY and CDR2 is FYNNEI in the germline V gene. The CDR3 is made up of 17 amino acids. Variable domain in full (rest from reference TRBV2 and TRBJ1-5): EPEVTQTPSHQVTQMGQEVILRCVPISNHLYFYWYRQILGQKVEFLVSFYNNEISEKSEIFDDQFSVERPDGSNFTLKIRSTKLEDSAMYFCASSLTDAGRGNQPQHFGDGTRLSIL.